These 8 T cell receptor beta chains share one sample of origin, sequenced in a study of shared clonotypes between healthy human individuals. Naive CD8 isolation took CD45RO-negative cells positively selected for CCR7 and excluded terminally differentiated effector memory CD45RA+ cells. TCRdb keeps only in-frame clones here, not all; method: immunoSEQ multiplex PCR. The top ten hold less than 0.25% of the sample, which has 700,000 to 950,000 clones, 96% seen once. Sample: naive CD8+ T cells sorted from blood. The source is a man aged 30 to 45 in good health.

The chain couples TRBV5-4 to TRBJ2-1; no clear D gene. This CDR3 comprises 17 residues. Germline V gene sequence: CDR1 SGHNT, CDR2 YYREEE (reference sequence). V was pared by 4 bases and J by 0 bases, with 17 bases between. The CDR3 protein is CASSGSAGKHSYNEQFF. The DNA for the CDR3 is TGTGCCAGCAGCGGGTCCGCAGGTAAACACTCCTACAATGAGCAGTTCTTC.

The V gene is TRBV6-5, the J gene TRBJ2-7; no reliable D call. CDR3 length: 10 amino acids. The V end was cut by 8 bases, the J end by 4 bases, with 6 bases between. Per germline, CDR1 MNHEY and CDR2 SVGAGI. The CDR3 loop is CASGLYEQYF. As DNA, the CDR3 is TGTGCCAGCGGGCTGTACGAGCAGTACTTC.

The DNA for the CDR3 is TGTGCCAGCAACGAAAGGGCGGGCAATCGCAATGAGCAGTTCTTC. It codes for CASNERAGNRNEQFF. The V and J genes are TRBV2 and TRBJ2-1; tentatively, D is TRBD2 (5 bases). Trimming shortened V by 7 bases and J by 6 bases, and 19 bases separated the two germline ends. The CDR3 runs 15 residues. Germline loops: CDR1 SNHLY, CDR2 FYNNEI.

The CDR3 nucleotides are TGCGCCAGCAGCTCTGCCCTAGCGGGAGTTTCCGCAAATGAGCAGTTCTTC. Its translation: CASSSALAGVSANEQFF. The J gene is TRBJ2-1, the V gene TRBV5-1; 10 bases are a match to TRBD2. Germline CDR1 is SGHRS and CDR2 is YFSETQ. CDR3 size: 17 residues. J was trimmed by 7 bases and V by 3 bases; bases with no gene match: 13.

In its sample, this clone was seen once. CDR3 region: CASSLLEGGNEQFF. CDR3 DNA: TGTGCCAGCAGTTTATTAGAGGGTGGAAATGAGCAGTTCTTC. The chain joins TRBV27 to TRBJ2-1; tentatively, D is TRBD2 (5 bases). The CDR3 is 14 amino acids. The germline V gene has CDR1 MNHEY and CDR2 SMNVEV (reference sequence). V gave up 1 base and J gave up 7 bases, with 11 bases separating them.

The chain recombines TRBV27 with TRBJ1-2; 7 positions match TRBD1. Trimming cost V 4 bases and J 6 bases; bases outside gene matches: 8. Germline V gives CDR1 MNHEY, CDR2 SMNVEV (reference sequence). The CDR3 length is 14 residues. CDR3 region: CASSSTGARDGYTF. The CDR3 bases are TGTGCCAGCAGTTCCACAGGGGCGCGTGATGGCTACACCTTC.

The rearrangement uses TRBV7-9 and TRBJ2-7; D gene ambiguous. Germline V gene data show CDR1 as SEHNR and CDR2 as FQNEAQ (reference sequence). This CDR3 region has 13 residues. V dropped 4 bases and J dropped 4 bases, with 11 bases sitting between them. As DNA, the CDR3 is TGTGCCAGCAGCTCTGACACGAATTACGAGCAGTACTTC. Translation gives CASSSDTNYEQYF. Supplemented by reference TRBV7-9 and TRBJ2-7, the full variable domain reads DTGVSQNPRHKITKRGQNVTFRCDPISEHNRLYWYRQTLGQGPEFLTYFQNEAQLEKSRLLSDRFSAERPKGSFSTLEIQRTEQGDSAMYLCASSSDTNYEQYFGPGTRLTVT.

The CDR3 region is CASSTSWGVEGLPSPGELFF. CDR3 bases: TGTGCCAGCAGCACCTCTTGGGGTGTGGAGGGCCTTCCTAGCCCCGGGGAGCTGTTTTTT. This rearrangement joins TRBV11-3 to TRBJ2-2; D possibly corresponds to TRBD2 (6 bases). The CDR3 is made up of 20 amino acids. Germline CDR1 and CDR2: SGHNT and YENEEA. Trimming pared 5 bases from V and 6 bases from J, leaving 31 bases between.